Listed below are T cell receptor beta chains from one sample, sequenced in a study of T-cell memory formation after mild COVID-19. In TCRdb, the 5' RACE reads were re-called with MiXCR into one record per CDR3 protein. This table holds 540,000 or so distinct CDR3 sequences, about a fifth found once. Sequencing was carried out using PBMCs or a T cell subset sorted from them (not recorded which). These receptors all come from an adult woman who had mild COVID-19 (a few samples of this study predate the infection). Cell type and time point are not known. Each CDR3 is given with its conserved first and last residue. A D gene is named only where the DNA matches it firmly. Size is stated for part of the rows, as once, few or many counts, or as a class when the clone is expanded.

TRBV12-3/TRBV12-4,15,many,TRBJ2-1,-,TGTGCCAGCAGCCCACCCAAGGGCGGCGTGCATGAGCAGTTCTTC,CASSPPKGGVHEQFF
TRBV6-5,14,-,TRBJ2-3,-,TGTGCCAGCAGTTACTCCGATAAAACAGATACGCAGTATTTT,CASSYSDKTDTQYF
TRBV5-5,15,-,TRBJ2-7,TRBD1,TGTGCCAGCAGCCTCGACAGGGTATTTACCTACGAGCAGTACTTC,CASSLDRVFTYEQYF
TRBV29-1,13,few,TRBJ2-1,TRBD2,TGCAGCGTTTGGACTAGCGGATACAATGAGCAGTTCTTC,CSVWTSGYNEQFF
TRBV24-1,17,-,TRBJ2-1,-,TGTGCCACCAGTCCCCAGCAGGGTCAGGGGTACTACAATGAGCAGTTCTTC,CATSPQQGQGYYNEQFF
TRBV24-1,15,-,TRBJ2-2,-,TGTGCCACCAGTGATTTGCAGGGAAACACCGGGGAGCTGTTTTTT,CATSDLQGNTGELFF
TRBV5-1,20,many,TRBJ2-4,TRBD2,TGCGCCAGCAGCGCATACCCGGGACTAGCGGGAGTCCTGGCCAAAAACATTCAGTACTTC,CASSAYPGLAGVLAKNIQYF
TRBV6-5,17,-,TRBJ2-2,TRBD1,TGTGCCAGCAGTTACGAGGTGACAGGGGAGAACACCGGGGAGCTGTTTTTT,CASSYEVTGENTGELFF
TRBV9,15,few,TRBJ2-7,-,TGTGCCAGCAGCGTAGAAGGAGAGGCGTCCTACGAGCAGTACTTC,CASSVEGEASYEQYF
TRBV5-1,13,few,TRBJ2-7,-,TGCGCCAGCAGCGCTTTGGAAAGCTACGAGCAGTACTTC,CASSALESYEQYF
TRBV5-8,17,few,TRBJ2-2,-,TGTGCCAGCAGCTTGGTACTCACAGCAACCAACACCGGGGAGCTGTTTTTT,CASSLVLTATNTGELFF
TRBV4-1,17,-,TRBJ1-2,-,TGCGCCAGCAGCCAAGTCTTATTGAACAGCGCCAACTATGGCTACACCTTC,CASSQVLLNSANYGYTF
TRBV7-8,15,few,TRBJ1-3,-,TGTGCCAGCAGCCTCCAGTATCACTCTGGAAACACCATATATTTT,CASSLQYHSGNTIYF
TRBV5-5,16,few,TRBJ2-1,TRBD2,TGTGCCAGCAGACCGCTCGAGCGGGAGTTTTACAATGAGCAGTTCTTC,CASRPLEREFYNEQFF
TRBV24-1,16,once,TRBJ2-3,-,TGTGCCACCAGTGATTTTGGGCAGGGGAAGTCAGATACGCAGTATTTT,CATSDFGQGKSDTQYF
TRBV24-1,13,few,TRBJ2-5,-,TGTGCCACCAGTGATTTGTGGCAAGAGACCCAGTACTTC,CATSDLWQETQYF